This is a list of T cell receptor beta chains from one sample in a study of OX40 agonist ivuxolimab in advanced cancers. Profiled with immunoSEQ multiplex PCR; TCRdb holds only in-frame clones, not every one. The repertoire consists of tens of thousands of clones, with 75% to 90% occurring once and the leading ten covering 5.5% to 6.5%. Specimen: CD4+ or CD8+ T cells sorted from blood, collected in a trial of the OX40 agonist ivuxolimab. The receptors were sampled from an adult with an advanced solid tumor such as melanoma, head and neck, liver or kidney cancer. The CDR3 runs from the conserved cysteine through the conserved F or W. D genes are given only for firm matches. Expanded clones are given a class, and other clones once, few, many or no size at all.

d_call clone_size j_call v_call cdr3_aa cdr3_nt
- - TRBJ2-4 TRBV7-9 CASSLVSTIAKNIQYF TGTGCCAGCAGCTTAGTGTCGACAATTGCCAAAAACATTCAGTACTTC
- - TRBJ2-7 TRBV30 CACYPIQMSYEQYF TGTGCCTGCTACCCTATACAGATGTCATACGAGCAGTACTTC
TRBD1 - TRBJ1-6 TRBV15 CATSSRTGGSPLHF TGTGCCACCAGCAGTAGGACAGGGGGTTCACCCCTCCACTTT
- - TRBJ2-2 TRBV6-6 CASSRTSRAGELFF TGTGCCAGCAGTCGGACGTCCCGAGCCGGGGAGCTGTTTTTT
- - TRBJ2-1 TRBV19 CASSIYPGVFDNEQFF TGTGCCAGTAGTATCTATCCAGGGGTATTCGACAATGAGCAGTTCTTC
TRBD2 - TRBJ2-7 TRBV28 CASSLEGGPGEQYF TGTGCCAGCAGTTTGGAGGGAGGGCCGGGCGAGCAGTACTTC
TRBD1 - TRBJ2-5 TRBV19 CASSIGTGAETQYF TGTGCCAGTAGTATTGGGACAGGGGCAGAGACCCAGTACTTC
- - TRBJ2-1 TRBV11-2 CASSLRSSRNEQFF TGTGCCAGCAGCTTAAGGTCATCGAGGAATGAGCAGTTCTTC
- once TRBJ2-5 TRBV4-3 CASSQDTGRWETQYF TGCGCCAGCAGCCAAGACACCGGGAGATGGGAGACCCAGTACTTC
TRBD2 - TRBJ2-1 TRBV7-8 CASSLGLAGINEQFF TGTGCCAGCAGCTTAGGGCTAGCGGGGATCAATGAGCAGTTCTTC
- - TRBJ1-3 TRBV29-1 CSVETSGNTIYF TGCAGCGTTGAGACTTCAGGAAACACCATATATTTT
- - TRBJ1-5 TRBV6-1 CASRLINSNQPQHF TGTGCCAGCAGACTGATTAATAGCAATCAGCCCCAGCATTTT
TRBD1 - TRBJ1-4 TRBV27 CASSPDRADEKLFF TGTGCCAGCAGTCCTGACAGGGCGGATGAAAAACTGTTTTTT
- - TRBJ1-2 TRBV6-5 CASSYQESSNYGYTF TGTGCCAGCAGTTACCAGGAGAGTTCTAACTATGGCTACACCTTC
- once TRBJ2-4 TRBV7-2 CASSRGTELAKNIQYF TGTGCCAGCAGCCGGGGGACAGAACTAGCCAAAAACATTCAGTACTTC
- - TRBJ2-7 TRBV30 CACDRTSSYEQYF TGTGCCTGTGACAGGACGAGCTCCTACGAGCAGTACTTC
- - TRBJ1-1 TRBV7-8 CASSPGYLEAFF TGTGCCAGCAGCCCCGGATATCTTGAAGCTTTCTTT
TRBD2 once TRBJ2-1 TRBV4-3 CASSQGLAGGNEQFF TGCGCCAGCAGCCAAGGACTAGCGGGGGGCAATGAGCAGTTCTTC
TRBD2 - TRBJ2-1 TRBV2 CASRGTGGAFVNEQFF TGTGCCAGTAGGGGTACGGGGGGGGCCTTCGTGAATGAGCAGTTCTTC
- - TRBJ1-1 TRBV27 CASSSHTGRNMNTEAFF TGTGCCAGCAGTTCCCATACAGGGAGGAATATGAACACTGAAGCTTTCTTT
- - TRBJ2-7 TRBV9 CASSVGRTTYEQYF TGTGCCAGCAGCGTCGGTCGAACGACCTACGAGCAGTACTTC
- - TRBJ2-5 TRBV19 CASGVLETQYF TGTGCCAGTGGAGTGTTGGAGACCCAGTACTTC
- - TRBJ2-1 TRBV28 CASSSFDHGPYNEQFF TGTGCCAGCAGTAGTTTTGATCACGGGCCGTACAATGAGCAGTTCTTC
TRBD1 - TRBJ2-7 TRBV30 CAWSVGQGTYEQYF TGTGCCTGGAGTGTGGGACAGGGTACCTACGAGCAGTACTTC
TRBD1 - TRBJ1-1 TRBV19 CASSIGRQGAGTEAFF TGTGCCAGTAGTATAGGAAGACAGGGGGCGGGCACTGAAGCTTTCTTT
- - TRBJ1-2 TRBV25-1 CASSEGQGAGYTF TGTGCCAGCAGTGAAGGGCAGGGCGCCGGCTACACCTTC
- - TRBJ1-5 TRBV18 CASSPGGGYSNQPQHF TGTGCCAGCTCACCAGGGGGGGGATATAGCAATCAGCCCCAGCATTTT
TRBD1 - TRBJ2-1 TRBV6-5 CASSYGQGDNEQFF TGTGCCAGCAGTTACGGGCAGGGGGACAATGAGCAGTTCTTC
- - TRBJ2-1 TRBV7-6 CASSWGEPSYNEQFF TGTGCCAGCAGCTGGGGGGAACCCTCCTACAATGAGCAGTTCTTC
- once TRBJ2-7 TRBV14 CASSQVRGPYEQYF TGTGCCAGCAGCCAAGTCAGGGGTCCCTACGAGCAGTACTTC
- - TRBJ2-7 TRBV6-5 CASSWTGTSGEQYF TGTGCCAGCAGTTGGACCGGGACCTCGGGCGAGCAGTACTTC
TRBD2 - TRBJ2-4 TRBV15 CATSRDTSGLSGAKNIQYF TGTGCCACCAGCAGAGATACTAGCGGTCTCTCCGGGGCCAAAAACATTCAGTACTTC
- - TRBJ1-3 TRBV9 CASSAGGSGNTIYF TGTGCCAGCAGCGCCGGAGGCTCTGGAAACACCATATATTTT
- - TRBJ2-2 TRBV19 CASRGPGLAGELFF TGTGCCAGTAGAGGACCGGGACTCGCCGGGGAGCTGTTTTTT
TRBD1 once TRBJ1-5 TRBV4-1 CASSLYTGADQPQHF TGCGCCAGCAGCCTATACACAGGGGCCGATCAGCCCCAGCATTTT